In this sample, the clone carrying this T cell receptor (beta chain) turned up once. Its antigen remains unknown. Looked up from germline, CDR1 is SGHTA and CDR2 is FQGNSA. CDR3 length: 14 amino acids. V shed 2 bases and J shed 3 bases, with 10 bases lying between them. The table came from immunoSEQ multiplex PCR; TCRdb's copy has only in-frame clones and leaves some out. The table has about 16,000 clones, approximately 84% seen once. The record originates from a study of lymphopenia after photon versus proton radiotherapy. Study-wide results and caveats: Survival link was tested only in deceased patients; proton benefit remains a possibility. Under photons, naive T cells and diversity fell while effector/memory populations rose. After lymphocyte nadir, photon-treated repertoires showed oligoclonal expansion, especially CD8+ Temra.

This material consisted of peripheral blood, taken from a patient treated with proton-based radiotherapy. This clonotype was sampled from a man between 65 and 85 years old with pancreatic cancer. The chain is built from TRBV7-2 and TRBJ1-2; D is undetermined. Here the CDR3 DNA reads TGTGCCAGCAGCTTAAGTGTGCCGGACTATGGCTACACCTTC. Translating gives CASSLSVPDYGYTF.